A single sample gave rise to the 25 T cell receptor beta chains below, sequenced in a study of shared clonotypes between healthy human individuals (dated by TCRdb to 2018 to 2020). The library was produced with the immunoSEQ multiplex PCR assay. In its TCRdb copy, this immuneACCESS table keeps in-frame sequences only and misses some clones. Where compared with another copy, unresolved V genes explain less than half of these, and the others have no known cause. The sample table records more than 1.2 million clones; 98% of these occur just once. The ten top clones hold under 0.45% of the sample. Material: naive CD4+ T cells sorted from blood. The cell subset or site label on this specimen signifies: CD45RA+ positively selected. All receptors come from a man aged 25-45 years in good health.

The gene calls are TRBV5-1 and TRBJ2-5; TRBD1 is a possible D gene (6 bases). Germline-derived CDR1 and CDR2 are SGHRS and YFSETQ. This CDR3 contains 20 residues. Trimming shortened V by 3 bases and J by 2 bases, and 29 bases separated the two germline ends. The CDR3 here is CASSSNRVRSKTQRQETQYF. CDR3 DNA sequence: TGCGCCAGCAGCTCGAACAGGGTACGTTCCAAAACCCAGCGACAAGAGACCCAGTACTTC.

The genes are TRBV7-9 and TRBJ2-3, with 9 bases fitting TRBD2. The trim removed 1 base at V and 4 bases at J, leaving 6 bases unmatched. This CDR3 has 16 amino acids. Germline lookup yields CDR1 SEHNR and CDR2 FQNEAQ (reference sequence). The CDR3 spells CASSLVLAGAADTQYF. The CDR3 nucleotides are TGTGCCAGCAGCTTAGTCTTAGCGGGAGCCGCAGATACGCAGTATTTT.

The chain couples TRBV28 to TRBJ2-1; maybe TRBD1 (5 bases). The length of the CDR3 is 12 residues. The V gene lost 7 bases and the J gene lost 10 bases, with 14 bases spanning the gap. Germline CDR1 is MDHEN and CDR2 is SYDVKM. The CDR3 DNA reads TGTGCCAGCACCGTCTTAAGGGGAGAGCAGTTCTTC. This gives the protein CASTVLRGEQFF. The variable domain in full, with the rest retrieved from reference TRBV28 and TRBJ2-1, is DVKVTQSSRYLVKRTGEKVFLECVQDMDHENMFWYRQDPGLGLRLIYFSYDVKMKEKGDIPEGYSVSREKKERFSLILESASTNQTSMYLCASTVLRGEQFFGPGTRLTVL.

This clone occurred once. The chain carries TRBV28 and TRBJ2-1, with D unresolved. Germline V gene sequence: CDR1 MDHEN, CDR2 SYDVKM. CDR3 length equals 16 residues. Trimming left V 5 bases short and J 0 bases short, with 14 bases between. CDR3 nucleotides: TGTGCCAGCAGTGCCCCCAGTGAGAGCTCCTACAATGAGCAGTTCTTC. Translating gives CASSAPSESSYNEQFF.

DNA of the CDR3: TGTGCCAGCAGCTTCCAAAGGGGAGATCGCAATGAGCAGTTCTTC. This encodes CASSFQRGDRNEQFF. V is TRBV11-2 and J is TRBJ2-1; D assignment may be TRBD1 or TRBD2 (5 bases each). The CDR3 totals 15 residues. The germline V and J ends were trimmed by 3 bases and 6 bases, with 15 bases remaining between them. Germline V CDR1 and CDR2: SGHAT, FQNNGV.

The DNA for the CDR3 is TGTGCCATCAGTACATCCGATGAGGGCTACGAGCAGTACTTC. This codes for CAISTSDEGYEQYF. The gene calls are TRBV10-3 and TRBJ2-7; possible D gene TRBD2, 5 bases. The CDR3 has 14 residues. V lost 5 bases and J lost 3, with 14 bases in between. Germline V gene sequence: CDR1 ENHRY, CDR2 SYGVKD.

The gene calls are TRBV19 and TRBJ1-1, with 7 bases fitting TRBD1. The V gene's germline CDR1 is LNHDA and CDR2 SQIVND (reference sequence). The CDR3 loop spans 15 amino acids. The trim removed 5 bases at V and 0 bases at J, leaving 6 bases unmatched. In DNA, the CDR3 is TGTGCCAGTAGTGGGACAGATATTTTGAACACTGAAGCTTTCTTT. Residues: CASSGTDILNTEAFF.

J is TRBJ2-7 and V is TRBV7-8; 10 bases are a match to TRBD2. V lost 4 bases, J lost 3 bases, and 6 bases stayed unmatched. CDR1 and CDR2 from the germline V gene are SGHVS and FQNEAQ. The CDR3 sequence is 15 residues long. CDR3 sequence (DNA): TGTGCCAGCAGCTCGCGGCTAGCGGGAGTCTACGAGCAGTACTTC. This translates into CASSSRLAGVYEQYF. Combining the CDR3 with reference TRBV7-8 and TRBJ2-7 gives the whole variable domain GAGVSQSPRYKVAKRGQDVALRCDPISGHVSLFWYQQALGQGPEFLTYFQNEAQLDKSGLPSDRFFAERPEGSVSTLKIQRTQQEDSAVYLCASSSRLAGVYEQYFGPGTRLTVT.

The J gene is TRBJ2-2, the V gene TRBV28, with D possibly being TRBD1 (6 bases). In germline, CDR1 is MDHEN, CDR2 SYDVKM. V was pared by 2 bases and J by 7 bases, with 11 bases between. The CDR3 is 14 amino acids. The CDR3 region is CASSLPSGVGELFF. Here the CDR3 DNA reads TGTGCCAGCAGTTTACCGTCAGGGGTCGGGGAGCTGTTTTTT.

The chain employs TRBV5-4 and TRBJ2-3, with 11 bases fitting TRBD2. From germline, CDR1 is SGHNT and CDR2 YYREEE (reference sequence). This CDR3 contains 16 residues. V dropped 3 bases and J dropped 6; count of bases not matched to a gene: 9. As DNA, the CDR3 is TGTGCCAGCAGCTGGGGACTAGCGGTAGCGGGGGATACGCAGTATTTT. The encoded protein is CASSWGLAVAGDTQYF.

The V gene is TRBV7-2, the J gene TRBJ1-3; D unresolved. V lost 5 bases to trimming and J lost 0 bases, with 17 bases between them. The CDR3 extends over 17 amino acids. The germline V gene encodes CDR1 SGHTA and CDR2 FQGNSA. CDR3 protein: CASSPRAPLLSGNTIYF. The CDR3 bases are TGTGCCAGCAGCCCTCGGGCACCGCTCCTCTCTGGAAACACCATATATTTT. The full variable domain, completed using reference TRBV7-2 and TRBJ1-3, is GAGVSQSPSNKVTEKGKDVELRCDPISGHTALYWYRQSLGQGLEFLIYFQGNSAPDKSGLPSDRFSAERTGGSVSTLTIQRTQQEDSAVYLCASSPRAPLLSGNTIYFGEGSWLTVV.

The CDR3 DNA reads as TGCAGCGTTAGAGGAGGAAATAATGAAAAACTGTTTTTT. Translation gives CSVRGGNNEKLFF. The gene calls are TRBV29-1 and TRBJ1-4; D gene uncertain. The CDR3 loop spans 13 amino acids. Germline CDR1 SQVTM, CDR2 ANQGSEA. V dropped 5 bases and J dropped 4 bases, with 11 bases sitting between them.

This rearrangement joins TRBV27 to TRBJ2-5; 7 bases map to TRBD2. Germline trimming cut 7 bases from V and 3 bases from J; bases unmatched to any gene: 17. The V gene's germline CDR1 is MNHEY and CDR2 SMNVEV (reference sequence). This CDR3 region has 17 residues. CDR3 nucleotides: TGTGCCAGCACCAAGGTTCGTTTGGGACTACCAAAAGAGACCCAGTACTTC. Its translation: CASTKVRLGLPKETQYF.

CDR3 coding DNA: TGTGCCAGCAGCTTCGGAAGGGCCGATGAGCAGTTCTTC. Its protein is CASSFGRADEQFF. This sequence joins TRBV7-9 and TRBJ2-1; no reliable D call. Germline-derived CDR1 and CDR2 are SEHNR and FQNEAQ (reference sequence). V lost 3 bases and J 8 bases, leaving 11 bases between the germline ends. The CDR3 is 13 amino acids.

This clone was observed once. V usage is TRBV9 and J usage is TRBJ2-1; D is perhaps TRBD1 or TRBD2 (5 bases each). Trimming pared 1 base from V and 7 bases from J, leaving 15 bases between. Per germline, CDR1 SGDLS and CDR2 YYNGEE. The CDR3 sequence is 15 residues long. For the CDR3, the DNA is TGTGCCAGCAGCGTATCCGGGACGCCACTTAATGAGCAGTTCTTC. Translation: CASSVSGTPLNEQFF.

For the CDR3, the DNA is TGTGCCAGTAGTATTTATAAGGGAGGCACTGAAGCTTTCTTT. This codes for CASSIYKGGTEAFF. The chain has TRBV19 and TRBJ1-1; D gene ambiguous. V was trimmed by 3 bases and J by 4 bases, leaving 12 bases between them. The CDR3 runs to 14 residues. Germline values: CDR1 LNHDA, CDR2 SQIVND (reference sequence). The whole variable domain, filled in from reference TRBV19 and TRBJ1-1, reads DGGITQSPKYLFRKEGQNVTLSCEQNLNHDAMYWYRQDPGQGLRLIYYSQIVNDFQKGDIAEGYSVSREKKESFPLTVTSAQKNPTAFYLCASSIYKGGTEAFFGQGTRLTVV.

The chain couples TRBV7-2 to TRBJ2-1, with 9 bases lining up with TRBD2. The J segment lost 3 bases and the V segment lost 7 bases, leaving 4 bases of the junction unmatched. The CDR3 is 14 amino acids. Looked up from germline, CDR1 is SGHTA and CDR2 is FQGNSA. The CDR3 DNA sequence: TGTGCCAGCACTAGCGGGACCTACTACAATGAGCAGTTCTTC. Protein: CASTSGTYYNEQFF. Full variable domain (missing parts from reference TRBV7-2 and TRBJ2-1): GAGVSQSPSNKVTEKGKDVELRCDPISGHTALYWYRQSLGQGLEFLIYFQGNSAPDKSGLPSDRFSAERTGGSVSTLTIQRTQQEDSAVYLCASTSGTYYNEQFFGPGTRLTVL.

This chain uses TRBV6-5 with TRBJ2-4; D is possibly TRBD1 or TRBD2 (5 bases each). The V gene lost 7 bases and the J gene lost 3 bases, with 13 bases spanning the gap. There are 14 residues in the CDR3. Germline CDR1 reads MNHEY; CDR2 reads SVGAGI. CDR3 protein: CASKGELIKNIQYF. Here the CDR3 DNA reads TGTGCCAGCAAAGGGGAGCTAATCAAAAACATTCAGTACTTC.

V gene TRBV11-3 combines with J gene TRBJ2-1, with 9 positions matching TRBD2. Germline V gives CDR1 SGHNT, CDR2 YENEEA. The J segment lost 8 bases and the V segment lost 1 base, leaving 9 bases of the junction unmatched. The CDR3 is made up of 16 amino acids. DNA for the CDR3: TGTGCCAGCAGCTTAGGGGCTAGCGGGATTGGGGATGAGCAGTTCTTC. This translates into CASSLGASGIGDEQFF.

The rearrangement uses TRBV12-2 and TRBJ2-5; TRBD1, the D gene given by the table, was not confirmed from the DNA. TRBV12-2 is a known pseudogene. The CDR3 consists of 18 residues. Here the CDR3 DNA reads TGTGCAAGTCGCTTAGCACAGGACAGGGGGCAAAGAGGGGAGACCCAGTACTTC. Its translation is CASRLAQDRGQRGETQYF.

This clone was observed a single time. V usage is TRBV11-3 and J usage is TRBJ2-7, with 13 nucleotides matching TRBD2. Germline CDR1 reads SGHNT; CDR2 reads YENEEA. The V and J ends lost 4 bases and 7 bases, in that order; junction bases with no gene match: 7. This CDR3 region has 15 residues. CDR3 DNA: TGTGCCAGCAGCTCGGGACTAGCGGGGTTAGGGGAGCAGTACTTC. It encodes CASSSGLAGLGEQYF.

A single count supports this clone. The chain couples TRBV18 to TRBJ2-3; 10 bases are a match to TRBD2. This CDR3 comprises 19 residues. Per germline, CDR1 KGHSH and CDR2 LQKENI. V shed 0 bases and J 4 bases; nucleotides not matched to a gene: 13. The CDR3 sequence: CASSPPLLAGPVTADTQYF. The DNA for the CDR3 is TGTGCCAGCTCACCACCTCTACTAGCGGGACCCGTCACGGCAGATACGCAGTATTTT.

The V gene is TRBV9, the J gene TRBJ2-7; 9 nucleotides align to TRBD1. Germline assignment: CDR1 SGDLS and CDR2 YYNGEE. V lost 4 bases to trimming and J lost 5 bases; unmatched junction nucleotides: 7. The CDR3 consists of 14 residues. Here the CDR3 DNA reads TGTGCCAGCAGCTTTACAGGGGGCCCCAACGAGCAGTACTTC. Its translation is CASSFTGGPNEQYF.

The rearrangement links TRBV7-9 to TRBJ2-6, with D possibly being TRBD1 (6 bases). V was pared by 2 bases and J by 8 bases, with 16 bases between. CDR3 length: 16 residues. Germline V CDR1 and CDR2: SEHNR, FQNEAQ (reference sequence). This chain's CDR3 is CASSLIRGKGTNVLTF. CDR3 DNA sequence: TGTGCCAGCAGCTTAATTAGGGGGAAGGGAACCAACGTCCTGACTTTC.

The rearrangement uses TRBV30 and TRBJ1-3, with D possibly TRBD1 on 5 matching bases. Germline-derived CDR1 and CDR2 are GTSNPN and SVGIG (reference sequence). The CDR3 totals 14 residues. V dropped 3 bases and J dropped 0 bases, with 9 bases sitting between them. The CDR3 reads CAWSIGASGNTIYF. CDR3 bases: TGTGCCTGGAGCATCGGGGCCTCTGGAAACACCATATATTTT.